This passage covers 20 T cell receptor beta chains from one sample sequenced in a study of CD4 T cells in relation to SARS-CoV-2 and coronaviruses. Sequenced by immunoSEQ multiplex PCR; TCRdb stores in-frame clones only, minus some. Of tens of thousands of clones in the sample, 90% to 95% are singletons; the top ten hold approximately 0.4%. The source material was naive CD4+ T cells from PBMCs. Subset meaning: naive CD4+ T cells isolated by negative enrichment. These receptors originate from an adult with COVID-19.

The rearrangement links TRBV6-1 to TRBJ2-7, with 7 nucleotides matching TRBD2. The CDR3 totals 13 residues. Germline CDR1 is MNHNS and CDR2 is SASEGT. V lost 0 bases and J lost 4; bases outside the gene matches: 0. The CDR3 nucleotides read TGTGCCAGCAGTGAAGCGCGGGGGTACGAGCAGTACTTC. Encoded protein: CASSEARGYEQYF.

The rearrangement links TRBV5-1 to TRBJ2-5; D not resolved. The CDR3 length is 14 residues. The V end was cut by 4 bases, the J end by 3 bases, with 13 bases between. Germline values: CDR1 SGHRS, CDR2 YFSETQ. The CDR3 DNA sequence: TGCGCCAGCAGCGTACCGGGTTCTGAAGAGACCCAGTACTTC. Translated, it gives CASSVPGSEETQYF.

The V call is TRBV9, the J call TRBJ2-6, with TRBD2 identical over 8 bases. Germline loops: CDR1 SGDLS, CDR2 YYNGEE. The ends lost 3 bases at V and 4 bases at J; junction bases unmatched: 9. The CDR3 is 17 amino acids. CDR3 nucleotide sequence: TGTGCCAGCAGCGCGGGGACTAGGACGGGAGGGGCCAACGTCCTGACTTTC. Translated, it gives CASSAGTRTGGANVLTF. The entire variable domain, with the rest obtained from reference TRBV9 and TRBJ2-6, is as follows: DSGVTQTPKHLITATGQRVTLRCSPRSGDLSVYWYQQSLDQGLQFLIQYYNGEERAKGNILERFSAQQFPDLHSELNLSSLELGDSALYFCASSAGTRTGGANVLTFGAGSRLTVL.

The chain combines TRBV5-1 with TRBJ1-2, with D unclear. Trimming shortened V by 0 bases and J by 0 bases, and 9 bases separated the two germline ends. This CDR3 has 15 amino acids. From germline, CDR1 is SGHRS and CDR2 YFSETQ. The CDR3 sequence is CASSLEASPNYGYTF. Here the CDR3 DNA reads TGCGCCAGCAGCTTGGAGGCGAGTCCTAACTATGGCTACACCTTC.

This clone has a single count. The chain joins TRBV27 to TRBJ2-5; D gene uncertain. Looked up from germline, CDR1 is MNHEY and CDR2 is SMNVEV (reference sequence). This CDR3 has 15 residues. V lost 0 bases to trimming and J lost 1 base, with 9 bases between them. CDR3 in amino acids: CASSLSTVRQETQYF. CDR3 sequence (DNA): TGTGCCAGCAGTTTATCCACAGTCCGCCAAGAGACCCAGTACTTC.

This clone was detected only once. This chain connects TRBV18 to TRBJ2-7; tentatively, D is TRBD1 (5 bases). V was clipped by 0 bases and J by 1 base, with 10 bases between them. This CDR3 has 15 residues. Germline CDR1 is KGHSH and CDR2 is LQKENI. The CDR3: CASSPPATASYEQYF. CDR3 in DNA: TGTGCCAGCTCACCACCAGCGACAGCTTCCTACGAGCAGTACTTC.

This sequence joins TRBV6-2 or TRBV6-3 and TRBJ2-7, with 7 bases that match TRBD1. From germline, CDR1 is MNHEY and CDR2 SVGEGT. The CDR3 runs 17 residues. V lost 0 bases, J lost 0 bases, and 8 bases stayed unmatched. CDR3 in amino acids: CASSYSTGQLSSYEQYF. CDR3 bases: TGTGCCAGCAGTTACTCGACGGGACAGCTTAGCTCCTACGAGCAGTACTTC.

V and J are TRBV6-5 and TRBJ2-5; D gene unclear. The CDR3 is 15 residues long. With 6 bases removed from V and 1 base from J, the gap between germline ends came to 15 bases. Germline assignment: CDR1 MNHEY and CDR2 SVGAGI. CDR3 nucleotides: TGTGCCAGCAGCCCAAGTTGGGGTTCCCAAGAGACCCAGTACTTC. This translates into CASSPSWGSQETQYF.

The chain combines TRBV19 with TRBJ2-7, with D hard to call. CDR3 length: 17 residues. V lost 2 bases, J lost 3 bases, and 20 bases lay in between. Germline CDR1 is LNHDA and CDR2 is SQIVND (reference sequence). The CDR3 DNA is TGTGCCAGTAGTATATTAGGCTGGAAAACGGGCGGCTACGAGCAGTACTTC. This sequence encodes CASSILGWKTGGYEQYF. Full variable domain (missing parts from reference TRBV19 and TRBJ2-7): DGGITQSPKYLFRKEGQNVTLSCEQNLNHDAMYWYRQDPGQGLRLIYYSQIVNDFQKGDIAEGYSVSREKKESFPLTVTSAQKNPTAFYLCASSILGWKTGGYEQYFGPGTRLTVT.

This clone came up once. This chain joins TRBV5-7 and TRBJ2-2, with 8 bases matching TRBD2. TRBV5-7 is an ORF; its function is uncertain. The V segment lost 1 base and the J segment 6 bases; nucleotides outside the gene matches: 8. This CDR3 is built from 16 residues. CDR3 sequence: CASSLITSGEAGELFF. CDR3 nucleotides: TGTGCCAGCAGCTTGATAACTAGCGGCGAAGCCGGGGAGCTGTTTTTT.

The gene calls are TRBV19 and TRBJ2-1; 10 bases align to TRBD2. Germline-derived CDR1 and CDR2 are LNHDA and SQIVND (reference sequence). This CDR3 has 17 residues. The V gene end was trimmed by 7 bases and the J gene end by 7 bases; junction bases not matched to a gene: 16. CDR3 region: CASTPPGSGRWWNEQFF. The CDR3, as DNA: TGTGCCAGTACCCCACCAGGTAGCGGGAGGTGGTGGAATGAGCAGTTCTTC.

The chain joins TRBV7-9 to TRBJ2-7, with 7 bases fitting TRBD2. The V and J ends lost 1 base and 4 bases, in that order; junction bases with no gene match: 4. The CDR3 has 14 amino acids. The V gene's germline CDR1 is SEHNR and CDR2 FQNEAQ (reference sequence). The DNA for the CDR3 is TGTGCCAGCAGCTTAGGGCTAGCGGATTACGAGCAGTACTTC. Amino acid sequence: CASSLGLADYEQYF.

In its sample, this clone was seen a few times. The chain joins TRBV6-5 to TRBJ1-2, with D tentatively TRBD1 (6 bases). V was shortened by 0 bases and J by 8 bases, with 13 bases between the two germline ends. Germline assignment: CDR1 MNHEY and CDR2 SVGAGI. The CDR3 contains 14 residues. CDR3 in DNA: TGTGCCAGCAGTTACTCGGTCAGGGGATACGGCTACACCTTC. Encoded protein: CASSYSVRGYGYTF.

The gene calls are TRBV4-1 and TRBJ2-4, with 10 bases that match TRBD2. Germline assignment: CDR1 MGHRA and CDR2 YSYEKL. After removal of 0 bases from V and 0 bases from J, the junction contained 8 bases not matched to a gene. There are 19 residues in the CDR3. The CDR3 loop reads CASSQDVLAGALAKNIQYF. The CDR3 DNA sequence: TGCGCCAGCAGCCAAGATGTTCTAGCGGGAGCACTAGCCAAAAACATTCAGTACTTC.

This chain joins TRBV11-2 and TRBJ2-5; D possibly corresponds to TRBD2 (5 bases). Germline V gene lookup returns CDR1 SGHAT and CDR2 FQNNGV. This CDR3 is built from 16 residues. V dropped 5 bases and J dropped 3 bases, with 19 bases sitting between them. CDR3 region: CASSPPGPGWEETQYF. The CDR3 region has the DNA TGTGCCAGCAGCCCCCCGGGTCCGGGATGGGAAGAGACCCAGTACTTC.

The rearrangement uses TRBV28 and TRBJ2-1; TRBD1 matches 9 bases. From germline, CDR1 is MDHEN and CDR2 SYDVKM. The junction had 5 bases not matched to a gene; V was cut back by 5 bases and J by 6 bases. The CDR3 length is 14 residues. CDR3: CASSPRQGVNEQFF. CDR3 nucleotide sequence: TGTGCCAGCAGTCCCCGACAGGGGGTCAATGAGCAGTTCTTC.

This clone showed up just a few times. V is TRBV4-1 and J is TRBJ1-4; 10 nucleotides line up with TRBD1. Germline values: CDR1 MGHRA, CDR2 YSYEKL. V shed 1 base and J 7 bases; nucleotides not matched to a gene: 6. The CDR3 has 16 amino acids. CDR3 DNA sequence: TGCGCCAGCAGCCAAGGTCCGACAGGGGGCTTTGAAAAACTGTTTTTT. This sequence encodes CASSQGPTGGFEKLFF.

This clone came up once. This chain joins TRBV2 and TRBJ2-1, with D perhaps TRBD1 (6 bases). The V end was cut by 4 bases, the J end by 5 bases, with 9 bases between. Germline CDR1 SNHLY, CDR2 FYNNEI. There are 13 residues in the CDR3. CDR3 in DNA: TGTGCCAGCAGTGGGGGACAAGACAATGAGCAGTTCTTC. Translating gives CASSGGQDNEQFF.

The gene calls are TRBV7-9 and TRBJ1-1; no firm D call. The CDR3 contains 14 residues. V was clipped by 1 base and J by 1 base, with 7 bases between them. Per germline, CDR1 SEHNR and CDR2 FQNEAQ (reference sequence). CDR3 bases: TGTGCCAGCAGCTTAGAAGTCAAGAACACTGAAGCTTTCTTT. Translated: CASSLEVKNTEAFF.

This chain joins TRBV2 and TRBJ2-7; weak D call: TRBD2 (5 bases). This CDR3 region has 12 residues. Trimming pared 7 bases from V and 0 bases from J, leaving 7 bases between. CDR1 is SNHLY, CDR2 FYNNEI, per germline. The CDR3 loop reads CASTGSSYEQYF. The CDR3, as DNA: TGTGCCAGCACGGGATCCTCCTACGAGCAGTACTTC.